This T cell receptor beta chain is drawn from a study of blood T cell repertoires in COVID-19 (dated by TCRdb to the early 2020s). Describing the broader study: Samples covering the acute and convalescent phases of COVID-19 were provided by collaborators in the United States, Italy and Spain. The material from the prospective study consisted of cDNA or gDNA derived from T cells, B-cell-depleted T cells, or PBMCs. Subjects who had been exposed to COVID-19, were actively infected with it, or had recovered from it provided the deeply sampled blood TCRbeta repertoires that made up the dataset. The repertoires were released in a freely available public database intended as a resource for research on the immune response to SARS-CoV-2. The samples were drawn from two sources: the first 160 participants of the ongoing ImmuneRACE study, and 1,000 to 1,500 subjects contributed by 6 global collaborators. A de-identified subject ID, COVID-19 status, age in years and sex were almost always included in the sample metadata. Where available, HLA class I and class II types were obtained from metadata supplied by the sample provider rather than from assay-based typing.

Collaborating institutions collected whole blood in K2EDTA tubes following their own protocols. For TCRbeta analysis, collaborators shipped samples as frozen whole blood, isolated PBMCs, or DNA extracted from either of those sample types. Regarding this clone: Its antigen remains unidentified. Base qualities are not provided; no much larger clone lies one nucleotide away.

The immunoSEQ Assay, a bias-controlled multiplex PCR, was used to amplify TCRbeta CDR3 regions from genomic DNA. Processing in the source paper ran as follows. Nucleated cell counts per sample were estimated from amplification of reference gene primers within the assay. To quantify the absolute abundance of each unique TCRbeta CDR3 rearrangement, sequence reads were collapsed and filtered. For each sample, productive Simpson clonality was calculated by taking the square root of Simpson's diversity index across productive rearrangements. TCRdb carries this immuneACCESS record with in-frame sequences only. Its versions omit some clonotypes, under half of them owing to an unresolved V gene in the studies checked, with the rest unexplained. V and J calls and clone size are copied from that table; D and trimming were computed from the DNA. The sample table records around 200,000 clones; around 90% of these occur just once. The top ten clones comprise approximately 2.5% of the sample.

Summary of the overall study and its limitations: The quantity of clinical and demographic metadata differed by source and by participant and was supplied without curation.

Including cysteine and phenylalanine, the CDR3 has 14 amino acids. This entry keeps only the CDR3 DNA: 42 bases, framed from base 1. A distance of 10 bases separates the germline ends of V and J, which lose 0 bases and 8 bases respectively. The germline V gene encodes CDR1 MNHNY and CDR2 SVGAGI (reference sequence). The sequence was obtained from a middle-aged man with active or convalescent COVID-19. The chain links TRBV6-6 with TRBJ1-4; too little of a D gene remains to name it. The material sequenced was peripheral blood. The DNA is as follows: TGTGCCAGCAGTTACTCCCCCCCTCCCGAAAAACTGTTTTTT. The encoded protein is CASSYSPPPEKLFF.